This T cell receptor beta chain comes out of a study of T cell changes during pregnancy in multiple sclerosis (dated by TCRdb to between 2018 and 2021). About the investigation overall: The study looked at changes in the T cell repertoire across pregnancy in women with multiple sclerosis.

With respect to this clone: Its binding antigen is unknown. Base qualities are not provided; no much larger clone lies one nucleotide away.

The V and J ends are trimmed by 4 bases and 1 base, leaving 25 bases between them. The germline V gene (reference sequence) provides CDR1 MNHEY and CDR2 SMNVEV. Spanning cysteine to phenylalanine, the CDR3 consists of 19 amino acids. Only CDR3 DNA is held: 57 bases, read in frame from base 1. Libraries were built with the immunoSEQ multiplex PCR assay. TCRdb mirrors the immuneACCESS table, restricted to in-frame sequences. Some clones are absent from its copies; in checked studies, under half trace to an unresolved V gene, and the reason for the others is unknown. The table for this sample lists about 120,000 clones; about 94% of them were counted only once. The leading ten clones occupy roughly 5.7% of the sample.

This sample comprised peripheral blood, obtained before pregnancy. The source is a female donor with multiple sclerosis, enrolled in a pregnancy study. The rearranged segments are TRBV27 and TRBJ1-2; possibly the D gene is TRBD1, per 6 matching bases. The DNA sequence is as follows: TGTGCCAGCAGTTCTACAGGGTCCCACGTTAATTTCCTTAACTATGGCTACACCTTC. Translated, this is CASSSTGSHVNFLNYGYTF.